This T cell receptor beta chain stems from a study of human T cells and chemical hapten exposure. Overall study results and limits: Expanded TCR sets contained significantly more large CDR3 similarity clusters than controls. Healthy individuals' immune responses may differ from those of donors, who had alopecia.

The study's library attached unique molecular identifiers to single cDNA molecules. MiXCR, run by TCRdb on the RACE reads, gives a single entry per CDR3 protein. This repertoire shows 95,000 to 100,000 distinct CDR3 sequences, approximately 13% found once; its top ten account for 2% to 2.5%. This clonotype was detected many times. The target antigen is unknown. The CDR3 has 13 amino acids. Trimming took 1 base from V and 7 from J, leaving 11 bases between them. CDR1 LGHNA and CDR2 YSLEER come from the germline V gene. Time point reported: patch test 1, 2 weeks after DPC sensitization. The treatment is: therapeutic diphenylcyclopropenone sensitization with weekly scalp DPC. Prior to each patch test being applied, blood was drawn.

This sequence was found in a woman in her thirties or forties with alopecia areata. Some clones in this sample may be carry-over from other donors' samples. This chain links TRBV4-3 with TRBJ2-7, with D maybe TRBD2 (6 bases). The source was whole blood, collected in connection with sensitization to the hapten diphenylcyclopropenone (DPC). CDR3 in DNA: TGCGCCAGCAGCCAAGGATTCGGGGGTGAGCAGTACTTC. It encodes CASSQGFGGEQYF.